This TCR beta chain was retrieved from a study of blood T cell repertoires in COVID-19 (dated by TCRdb to the early 2020s). Regarding the research as a whole: Collaborator samples came from the United States, Italy and Spain and covered acute and convalescent phases of COVID-19. The prospective study material was composed of cDNA or gDNA derived from T cells, B-cell-depleted T cells, or PBMCs. Subjects who had been exposed to COVID-19, were actively infected with it, or had recovered from it provided the deeply sampled blood TCRbeta repertoires that made up the dataset. A freely available public database, intended as a resource for researchers studying the immune response to SARS-CoV-2, is where the repertoires were released. Samples came from the ongoing ImmuneRACE study (first 160 participants) plus 1,254 subjects from 6 global collaborators. Sample metadata almost always included a de-identified subject ID, COVID-19 status, age in years and sex. HLA class I and class II types, where available, came from metadata supplied by the sample provider rather than from assay-based typing. General conclusions and limits of the study: Clinical and demographic metadata were provided uncurated, with the amount varying by source and participant.

The immunoSEQ Assay, a bias-controlled multiplex PCR, was used to amplify TCRbeta CDR3 regions from genomic DNA. For the original study's pipeline: The number of nucleated cells in each sample was estimated by amplification of reference gene primers within the assay. To quantify the absolute abundance of each unique TCRbeta CDR3 rearrangement, sequence reads were collapsed and filtered. Productive Simpson clonality was computed per sample as the square root of Simpson's diversity index over productive rearrangements. Entries here come from immuneACCESS through TCRdb and include only in-frame sequences with V and J called. Some clones fail to appear in such tables; in the studies checked, an unresolved V gene covers under half of the shortfall, and the cause of the remainder is unknown. V and J calls and clone size follow that table, whereas D and trimming were derived from the DNA. The sample yields 200,000 to 250,000 clones; 70% to 85% were counted once. About 15% of the sample belongs to the ten largest clones.

V trim: 5 bases; J trim: 5 bases; unmatched bases: 11. CDR1 and CDR2 are read off the germline V gene as MNHEY and SVGAGI. The CDR3 sequence holds 15 residues, the cysteine and phenylalanine included. The only DNA kept is the CDR3, 45 bases in frame from the first base. Comment on this clone: Its cognate antigen has yet to be identified. The input lacks base qualities; no much larger clone sits a single base away.

Participants in the prospective study were enrolled through a virtual design, were aged roughly 18 to 95 years, and lived in 24 United States geographic areas. In the prospective study, participants were assigned to cohorts based on the clinical history participants reported in a screening survey and a study questionnaire. Recovered participants in ImmuneRACE Cohort 3 were defined as having two consecutive negative NP/OP PCR tests, clearance from a healthcare professional, or resolution of symptoms. In the prospective study, mobile phlebotomists collected whole blood, serum and a nasopharyngeal or oropharyngeal swab from each participant. Additional blood draws and questionnaires over an approximately 2-month period could optionally be provided by prospective study participants. Before DNA extraction, prospective study blood samples were shipped either frozen or at room temperature.

The chain is made from TRBV6-5 and TRBJ2-5; 7 nucleotides in the junction match TRBD1. This TCR derives from a man aged 40-49 years who had recovered from COVID-19. Sequencing used PBMCs or T cells enriched from blood (not recorded which). This receptor carries the CDR3 CASSRQGPSGETQYF. In nucleotides, the sequence is TGTGCCAGCAGTCGACAGGGACCTTCTGGGGAGACCCAGTACTTC.